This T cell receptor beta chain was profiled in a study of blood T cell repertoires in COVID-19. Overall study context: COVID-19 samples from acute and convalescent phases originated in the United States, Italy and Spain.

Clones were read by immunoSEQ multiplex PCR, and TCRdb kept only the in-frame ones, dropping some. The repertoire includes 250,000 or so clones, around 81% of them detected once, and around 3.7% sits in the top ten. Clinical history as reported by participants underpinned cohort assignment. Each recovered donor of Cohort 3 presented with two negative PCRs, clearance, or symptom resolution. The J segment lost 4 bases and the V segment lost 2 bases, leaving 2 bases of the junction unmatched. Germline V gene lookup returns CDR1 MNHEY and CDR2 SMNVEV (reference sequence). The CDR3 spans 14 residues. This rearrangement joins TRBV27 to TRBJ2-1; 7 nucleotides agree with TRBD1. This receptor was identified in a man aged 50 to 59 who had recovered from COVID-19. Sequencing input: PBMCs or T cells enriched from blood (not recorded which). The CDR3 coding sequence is TGTGCCAGCAGTTTAGTACAGGGGTACAATGAGCAGTTCTTC. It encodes CASSLVQGYNEQFF.